This TCR beta chain was found in a study of blood T cell repertoires in COVID-19. Study-wide context: The United States, Italy and Spain supplied acute and convalescent COVID-19 samples. T cells, B-cell-depleted T cells, or PBMCs provided the cDNA or gDNA that served as material.

Germline V gene sequence: CDR1 MDHEN, CDR2 SYDVKM. Trimming took 6 bases from V and 2 from J, leaving 3 bases between them. The CDR3 totals 11 residues. The assay was immunoSEQ multiplex PCR, and TCRdb's table has in-frame clones only and misses some. The table includes over 200,000 clones, approximately 84% detected once. This rearrangement joins TRBV28 to TRBJ2-3; D not resolved. This TCR derives from an older man with acute or convalescent COVID-19. The sample consisted of peripheral blood. The CDR3 nucleotides read TGTGCCAGCAGCCTCACAGATACGCAGTATTTT. Translated: CASSLTDTQYF. The entire variable domain, with the rest obtained from reference TRBV28 and TRBJ2-3, is as follows: DVKVTQSSRYLVKRTGEKVFLECVQDMDHENMFWYRQDPGLGLRLIYFSYDVKMKEKGDIPEGYSVSREKKERFSLILESASTNQTSMYLCASSLTDTQYFGPGTRLTVL.